This TCR beta chain was identified during a study of identical twins. Study-wide results and caveats: In beta out-of-frame sequences, the excess sharing between twins was weaker. Models underestimated how often monozygotic twins shared out-of-frame TCR alpha.

This clonotype was observed a few times. The antigen remains unidentified. Template switching, a step in the protocol, added a universal primer site, and cDNA carried unique molecular identifiers. A single record per CDR3 protein comes from TCRdb applying MiXCR to the 5' RACE reads. The sample yields fewer than 550,000 distinct CDR3 sequences, nearly 15% seen once. CDR1 SGDLS and CDR2 YYNGEE come from the germline V gene. Trimming removed 0 bases at V and 9 bases at J, with 7 bases between. This CDR3 comprises 12 residues. This same sample was also taken into another study, of yellow fever vaccine responses in identical twins.

The TCR originated in a woman aged 18-30 years in good health. The sequencing input was CD4+ T cells sorted from blood. The chain combines TRBV9 with TRBJ2-1; tentative D call: TRBD2 (6 bases). CDR3 loop: CASSVVGGEQFF. The CDR3 region has the DNA TGTGCCAGCAGCGTAGTGGGAGGTGAGCAGTTCTTC.